This passage covers 16 T cell receptor beta chains from one sample sequenced in a study of shared clonotypes between healthy human individuals. Terminally differentiated effector memory CD45RA+ cells were excluded from the naive CD8 cells, which were CD45RO-negative and positively selected for CCR7. The data were produced by immunoSEQ multiplex PCR, yet TCRdb's version contains in-frame clones alone and is incomplete. Here the sample spans fewer than 1 million clones, around 96% being singletons. The sequenced sample was naive CD8+ T cells sorted from blood. These receptors originate from a man aged 25 to 40 in good health.

The gene calls are TRBV27 and TRBJ2-7; TRBD2 agrees at 11 bases. V was pared by 5 bases and J by 3 bases, with 6 bases of the junction left unmatched. The CDR3 length is 15 residues. Germline loops: CDR1 MNHEY, CDR2 SMNVEV (reference sequence). CDR3 bases: TGTGCCAGCAGTCGAACCGGGACTAGCGGCTACGAGCAGTACTTC. Translating gives CASSRTGTSGYEQYF.

As DNA, the CDR3 is TGTGCCAGCAGTTTCCCCGGGGGAGGGTATGGCTACACCTTC. Translation gives CASSFPGGGYGYTF. This sequence joins TRBV28 and TRBJ1-2; D is perhaps TRBD1 (5 bases). Germline assignment: CDR1 MDHEN and CDR2 SYDVKM. The CDR3 length is 14 residues. Trimming cost V 3 bases and J 5 bases, with 13 bases left between them.

A note on this clone: The same CDR3 is also encoded by other DNA sequences in this sample. The rearrangement joins TRBV7-9 to TRBJ2-7, with D unclear. Germline lookup yields CDR1 SEHNR and CDR2 FQNEAQ (reference sequence). The CDR3 is 12 amino acids. With 5 bases removed from V and 4 bases from J, the gap between germline ends came to 9 bases. Written as DNA, the CDR3 is TGTGCCAGCAGCCCTGGCGGATACGAGCAGTACTTC. It encodes CASSPGGYEQYF.

This chain uses TRBV6-1 with TRBJ2-1, with TRBD1 as a possible D gene (5 bases). Looked up from germline, CDR1 is MNHNS and CDR2 is SASEGT. The CDR3 length is 13 residues. V was trimmed by 8 bases and J by 4 bases, leaving 12 bases between them. The chain's CDR3 is CASDRNNYNEQFF. CDR3 coding DNA: TGTGCCAGCGACAGAAACAATTACAATGAGCAGTTCTTC.

The rearrangement links TRBV7-9 to TRBJ2-2; D tentatively reads TRBD1 or TRBD2 (6 bases each). Germline CDR1 reads SEHNR; CDR2 reads FQNEAQ (reference sequence). The CDR3 covers 17 residues. The germline V and J ends were trimmed by 9 bases and 3 bases, with 23 bases remaining between them. CDR3 sequence: CASRGAASPADTGELFF. The CDR3 nucleotides are TGTGCCAGTAGGGGGGCGGCGAGCCCCGCGGACACCGGGGAGCTGTTTTTT. Complete variable domain (other parts from reference TRBV7-9 and TRBJ2-2): DTGVSQNPRHKITKRGQNVTFRCDPISEHNRLYWYRQTLGQGPEFLTYFQNEAQLEKSRLLSDRFSAERPKGSFSTLEIQRTEQGDSAMYLCASRGAASPADTGELFFGEGSRLTVL.

The chain uses TRBV2 and TRBJ1-4; D is unresolved. Germline values: CDR1 SNHLY, CDR2 FYNNEI. The CDR3 extends over 14 amino acids. V gave up 2 bases and J gave up 5 bases, with 9 bases separating them. CDR3 bases: TGTGCCAGCAGTGAAAGCAGAAAGAATGAAAAACTGTTTTTT. This encodes CASSESRKNEKLFF. Together with reference TRBV2 and TRBJ1-4, the CDR3 gives the full variable domain: EPEVTQTPSHQVTQMGQEVILRCVPISNHLYFYWYRQILGQKVEFLVSFYNNEISEKSEIFDDQFSVERPDGSNFTLKIRSTKLEDSAMYFCASSESRKNEKLFFGSGTQLSVL.

This clone was counted once. The V gene is TRBV27, the J gene TRBJ2-3, with TRBD2 matching over 7 bases. This CDR3 spans 15 amino acids. V lost 2 bases to trimming and J lost 2 bases; unmatched junction nucleotides: 4. Germline V gene sequence: CDR1 MNHEY, CDR2 SMNVEV (reference sequence). The CDR3 reads CASSLLADLTDTQYF. The CDR3 DNA sequence: TGTGCCAGCAGTTTACTAGCGGACCTCACAGATACGCAGTATTTT.

The CDR3 DNA reads as TGCAGCGTTGTACTATTTACCTACAATGAGCAGTTCTTC. Translation: CSVVLFTYNEQFF. The chain couples TRBV29-1 to TRBJ2-1; no clear D gene. The germline CDR1 and CDR2 sequences are SQVTM and ANQGSEA. V lost 4 bases, J lost 2 bases, and 9 bases lay in between. The CDR3 is 13 residues long.

The gene calls are TRBV30 and TRBJ2-5; D gene uncertain. CDR1 GTSNPN and CDR2 SVGIG come from the germline V gene (reference sequence). V was shortened by 4 bases and J by 5 bases, with 14 bases between the two germline ends. The CDR3 consists of 13 residues. The CDR3 DNA reads TGTGCCTGGAATCAAGGGTCTACGGAGACCCAGTACTTC. Its protein is CAWNQGSTETQYF.

The V gene is TRBV19, the J gene TRBJ1-4; maybe TRBD1 (5 bases). Germline V lookup: CDR1 LNHDA, CDR2 SQIVND (reference sequence). V lost 0 bases to trimming and J lost 0 bases, with 11 bases between them. The CDR3 consists of 17 residues. The CDR3 sequence is CASSIDLTTATNEKLFF. The CDR3 DNA reads TGTGCCAGTAGTATAGACCTCACGACAGCAACTAATGAAAAACTGTTTTTT. The full variable domain, its missing parts supplied by reference TRBV19 and TRBJ1-4, is DGGITQSPKYLFRKEGQNVTLSCEQNLNHDAMYWYRQDPGQGLRLIYYSQIVNDFQKGDIAEGYSVSREKKESFPLTVTSAQKNPTAFYLCASSIDLTTATNEKLFFGSGTQLSVL.

The chain links TRBV5-1 to TRBJ1-2; D might be TRBD1 (5 bases). The germline V gene has CDR1 SGHRS and CDR2 YFSETQ. The CDR3 extends over 14 amino acids. Trimming pared 0 bases from V and 6 bases from J, leaving 12 bases between. CDR3 region: CASSLGRGKDGYTF. As DNA, the CDR3 is TGCGCCAGCAGCTTGGGACGGGGGAAGGATGGCTACACCTTC.

V gene TRBV29-1 combines with J gene TRBJ2-4, with D hard to call. The CDR3 is made up of 13 amino acids. Trimming cost V 6 bases and J 3 bases, with 12 bases left between them. Germline V CDR1 and CDR2: SQVTM, ANQGSEA. CDR3 sequence: CSVLTLGKNIQYF. CDR3 bases: TGCAGCGTCCTGACACTGGGCAAAAACATTCAGTACTTC.

The chain joins TRBV6-5 to TRBJ2-7, with 9 bases matching TRBD1. V gave up 7 bases and J gave up 2 bases; unmatched junction bases: 6. The CDR3 is 14 residues long. Germline lookup yields CDR1 MNHEY and CDR2 SVGAGI. As DNA, the CDR3 is TGTGCCAGCACCTGGACAGGGGCAACCTACGAGCAGTACTTC. It encodes CASTWTGATYEQYF.

The chain joins TRBV11-2 to TRBJ2-7; 7 nucleotides align to TRBD2. The CDR3 runs 16 residues. Germline-derived CDR1 and CDR2 are SGHAT and FQNNGV. Trimming cost V 0 bases and J 4 bases; bases outside gene matches: 9. The CDR3 loop is CASSLDREETQYEQYF. The CDR3 bases are TGTGCCAGCAGCTTAGATCGGGAGGAAACGCAATACGAGCAGTACTTC. Based on the CDR3 plus reference TRBV11-2 and TRBJ2-7, the full variable domain is EAGVAQSPRYKIIEKRQSVAFWCNPISGHATLYWYQQILGQGPKLLIQFQNNGVVDDSQLPKDRFSAERLKGVDSTLKIQPAKLEDSAVYLCASSLDREETQYEQYFGPGTRLTVT.

The chain combines TRBV18 with TRBJ2-5; weak D call: TRBD2 (6 bases). Germline CDR1 and CDR2: KGHSH and LQKENI. CDR3 length: 13 amino acids. Trimming removed 6 bases from V and 4 bases from J, with 12 bases in between. The CDR3 here is CASSPGVVETQYF. Written as DNA, the CDR3 is TGTGCCAGCTCCCCGGGGGTCGTAGAGACCCAGTACTTC. Drawing the rest from reference TRBV18 and TRBJ2-5, the complete variable domain is NAGVMQNPRHLVRRRGQEARLRCSPMKGHSHVYWYRQLPEEGLKFMVYLQKENIIDESGMPKERFSAEFPKEGPSILRIQQVVRGDSAAYFCASSPGVVETQYFGPGTRLLVL.

The rearrangement joins TRBV29-1 to TRBJ2-7; D ambiguous. V lost 1 base and J lost 2, with 9 bases in between. The germline CDR1 and CDR2 sequences are SQVTM and ANQGSEA. The CDR3 has 13 amino acids. The CDR3, as DNA: TGCAGCGTTGAAGCGACGGACGCCTACGAGCAGTACTTC. Protein sequence: CSVEATDAYEQYF.